There are a few counts of the clone carrying this TCR beta chain. Its antigen is as yet unknown. The data originate from a study of T-cell memory formation after mild COVID-19. The wider study: Among the donors, TCR clusters were largely specific to each donor.

Study-wide results and caveats: Pre-infection memory showed some responding clones, and this suggested that cross-reactive memory joined. There was a balanced CD4/CD8 profile in clones contracting day 15 to 85, and later expanders leaned CD4+.

Per germline, CDR1 MNHEY and CDR2 SVGAGI. The CDR3 is made up of 15 amino acids. The ends lost 6 bases at V and 7 bases at J; junction bases unmatched: 9. Amplification by 5'RACE using constant-segment primers produced TCR alpha and TCR beta cDNA libraries that carried sample barcodes and UMIs. From the 5' RACE reads, TCRdb called clonotypes with MiXCR, one entry per CDR3 protein. The sample contains about 130,000 distinct CDR3 sequences, approximately 15% of which appear only once. The V call is TRBV6-5, the J call TRBJ2-1; 10 bases agree with TRBD2. The sequence derives from an adult woman who had mild COVID-19 (a few samples of this study predate the infection). Cell type and time point are not known. Sequenced sample: PBMCs or a T cell subset sorted from them (not recorded which). The CDR3, as DNA: TGTGCCAGCAGCCCAGGACTAGCGGCGAGAAATGAGCAGTTCTTC. It translates to CASSPGLAARNEQFF.